A selection of T cell receptor beta chains follows, all from one sample in a study of T cell responses to AZD1222 COVID-19 vaccine. Sequencing used immunoSEQ multiplex PCR; TCRdb keeps in-frame clones, though not all of them. The profile shows about 160,000 clones, about 90% of them singletons. The specimen was peripheral blood, collected on day 0 of AZD1222 vaccination. The receptors come from an adult in good health. Both conserved end residues are part of each CDR3. Fields, in order: D gene, J gene, V gene, clone size, CDR3 DNA, CDR3 protein. The D gene is left open where the match is weak. Only part of the rows carry a size: once, few, many, or a class if the clone is expanded.

- TRBJ2-1 TRBV24-1 once TGTGCCACCAGTGGGGGACGATACAATGAGCAGTTCTTC CATSGGRYNEQFF
- TRBJ1-2 TRBV11-2 - TGTGCCAGCAGCTTAGATGGGGGGAACTATGGCTACACCTTC CASSLDGGNYGYTF
- TRBJ2-7 TRBV4-3 - TGCGCCAGCAGCCAAAATTCGGGACCTGGAAGCTCCTACGAGCAGTACTTC CASSQNSGPGSSYEQYF
- TRBJ1-6 TRBV7-9 - TGTGCCAGCAGCGGGGGGAATTCACCCCTCCACTTT CASSGGNSPLHF
- TRBJ1-5 TRBV27 - TGTGCCAGCAGTTCTCAGGGGAACTTTGGTCAGCCCCAGCATTTT CASSSQGNFGQPQHF
- TRBJ2-2 TRBV5-1 few TGCGCCAGCAGCACCGGAAACCGGGCCCACACCGGGGAGCTGTTTTTT CASSTGNRAHTGELFF
- TRBJ1-1 TRBV7-9 - TGTGCCAGCAGCTTAGCTGTGACAGCAGGAGCTTTCTTT CASSLAVTAGAFF
TRBD1 TRBJ1-5 TRBV10-3 - TGTGCCATCAGTGAGCCGGGACAGGGGGGGTATCAGCCCCAGCATTTT CAISEPGQGGYQPQHF
- TRBJ1-6 TRBV18 - TGTGCCAGCTCACCACCCGGGTCACCCCTCCACTTT CASSPPGSPLHF
- TRBJ1-1 TRBV7-9 once TGTGCCAGCAGCTTAGGGGGGCAGGGATTAAACACTGAAGCTTTCTTT CASSLGGQGLNTEAFF
TRBD2 TRBJ2-4 TRBV7-3 - TGTGCCAGCAGCCGGTCGGATACTAGCGATTCCAAAAACATTCAGTACTTC CASSRSDTSDSKNIQYF
- TRBJ2-2 TRBV7-9 - TGTGCCAGCAGCTTAGCCCGGGGGAACACCGGGGAGCTGTTTTTT CASSLARGNTGELFF
- TRBJ2-1 TRBV2 - TGTGCCAGCAGTGTTGGGGTCTCCTACAATGAGCAGTTCTTC CASSVGVSYNEQFF
TRBD1 TRBJ2-7 TRBV14 - TGTGCCAGCAGCCGGTGGGACAGGGTTTTCTACGAGCAGTACTTC CASSRWDRVFYEQYF
TRBD1 TRBJ2-4 TRBV6-2/TRBV6-3 - TGTGCCAGCAGTTACTCGGGACAGGGCAAAAACATTCAGTACTTC CASSYSGQGKNIQYF
- TRBJ1-1 TRBV7-8 - TGTGCCAGCAGCTTAGGGGGCTCACACACTGAAGCTTTCTTT CASSLGGSHTEAFF
- TRBJ2-3 TRBV7-2 - TGTGCCAGCAGCCCCCTGGTCTACTCGGTAGCTAGCACAGATACGCAGTATTTT CASSPLVYSVASTDTQYF
- TRBJ1-5 TRBV10-3 - TGTGCCACCGGGGGAGCCGTTAACAATCAGCCCCAGCATTTT CATGGAVNNQPQHF
- TRBJ2-7 TRBV7-2 - TGTGCCAGCAGCCCCGCAACCTCCTACGAGCAGTACTTC CASSPATSYEQYF
- TRBJ2-7 TRBV7-2 - TGTGCCAGCAGCTTAGCGAGTCGAGGGGTTAAGCACGAGCAGTACTTC CASSLASRGVKHEQYF
TRBD1 TRBJ1-5 TRBV28 - TGTGCCAGCAGTTTCACAGGGGGTCATAGTCAGCCCCAGCATTTT CASSFTGGHSQPQHF
TRBD1 TRBJ2-7 TRBV6-5 - TGTGCCAGCAGTTTACAGGGGAGCTCCTACGAGCAGTACTTC CASSLQGSSYEQYF
- TRBJ2-7 TRBV28 - TGTGCCAGCAGTCGGGGCTGGCAGTACTTC CASSRGWQYF
TRBD2 TRBJ2-7 TRBV4-1 - TGCGCCAGCAGCCAGATGACCTCCGGACTAGGTACTTACGAGCAGTACTTC CASSQMTSGLGTYEQYF
TRBD1 TRBJ1-5 TRBV19 - TGTGCCAGTACCTTGGGACAGGGAAATCAGCCCCAGCATTTT CASTLGQGNQPQHF
- TRBJ2-7 TRBV28 - TGTGCCAGCAGGCCTCCCCAGGGTTTAGAAACATTC CASRPPQGLETF
TRBD1 TRBJ1-1 TRBV10-3 - TGTGCGGGACAGGGGCGGGAGAACACTGAAGCTTTCTTT CAGQGRENTEAFF
- TRBJ2-1 TRBV10-3 - TGTGCCATCAGTGGGGGGATGGCGCGAAATGAGCAGTTCTTC CAISGGMARNEQFF
- TRBJ1-1 TRBV11-2 - TGTGCCAGCAGCTTAAACAGTATGAACACTGAAGCTTTCTTT CASSLNSMNTEAFF
- TRBJ1-1 TRBV5-1 - TGCGCCAGCAGCTTGATGGACACACTGAACACTGAAGCTTTCTTT CASSLMDTLNTEAFF
- TRBJ1-3 TRBV7-2 - TGTGCCAGCAGCTGGGGGCAGGCACACTCTGGAAACACCATATATTTT CASSWGQAHSGNTIYF
- TRBJ1-1 TRBV7-9 - TGTGCCAGCAGCTCCGGTTTGGCGCTTAACACTGAAGCTTTCTTT CASSSGLALNTEAFF
- TRBJ1-1 TRBV10-1 - TGCGCCAGCAGTGAAGGGTTGAACACTGAAGCTTTCTTT CASSEGLNTEAFF
- TRBJ1-1 TRBV6-5 - TGTGGATCACGAGGAGTGAACACTGAAGCTTTCTTT CGSRGVNTEAFF
TRBD2 TRBJ2-3 TRBV10-3 - TGTGCCATCAATGAGGGGAGGGCAGATACGCAGTATTTT CAINEGRADTQYF
- TRBJ1-1 TRBV6-5 - TGTGCCAGCAGTTCGAAGAACACTGAAGCTTTCTTT CASSSKNTEAFF
TRBD2 TRBJ2-7 TRBV11-2 - TGTGCCAGCAGCCATGGAATGGGTAGCGGGAGGGGATCCGAGCAGTACTTC CASSHGMGSGRGSEQYF
- TRBJ1-1 TRBV4-3 - TGCGCCAGCAGCCAAGGGGAGAACAGGGAGGCTTTCTTT CASSQGENREAFF
- TRBJ2-7 TRBV4-3 - TGCGCCAGCAGCCAAGATCGGCTGAGTTACGAGCAGTACTTC CASSQDRLSYEQYF
- TRBJ2-7 TRBV29-1 - TGCAGCGTCGGCCGGGACATCACCTACGAGCAGTACTTC CSVGRDITYEQYF
- TRBJ2-6 TRBV3-1/TRBV3-2 - TGTGCCAGCAGCCTTAGTAACTCTGGGGCCAACGTCCTGACTTTC CASSLSNSGANVLTF